These 25 T cell receptor beta chains share one sample of origin, sequenced in a study of cytomegalovirus exposure and HLA in healthy donors. Primers included in the PCR were 60 Vbeta and 13 Jbeta primers. Assay: immunoSEQ multiplex PCR; the TCRdb copy retains only in-frame clones and omits some. The table lists around 170,000 clones, roughly 70% of them singletons. Sequenced sample: PBMCs. The receptors here all came from a girl between 10 and 17 years old in good health and CMV-seronegative.

V is TRBV7-2 and J is TRBJ2-7; no reliable D call. This CDR3 is built from 12 residues. The V and J ends lost 5 bases and 5 bases respectively, with 10 bases between them. In germline, CDR1 is SGHTA, CDR2 FQGNSA. The CDR3, as DNA: TGTGCCAGCAGCCGAAGAGGCAACGAGCAGTACTTC. Residues: CASSRRGNEQYF.

The J gene is TRBJ1-6, the V gene TRBV23-1; D not resolved. TRBV23-1 counts as an open reading frame of uncertain function. Trimming removed 7 bases from V and 7 bases from J, with 11 bases in between. The CDR3 contains 13 residues. DNA for the CDR3: TGCGCCAGCACGAGACCGGGGAATTCACCCCTCCACTTT. Amino acid sequence: CASTRPGNSPLHF.

This chain uses TRBV5-4 with TRBJ2-7; D is perhaps TRBD2 (6 bases). Germline V gene sequence: CDR1 SGHNT, CDR2 YYREEE (reference sequence). Trimming stripped 4 bases from V and 1 base from J, with 15 bases between. This CDR3 has 15 amino acids. CDR3 DNA: TGTGCCAGCAGCCCCGCGGGGTTAGAATCCTACGAGCAGTACTTC. Translation gives CASSPAGLESYEQYF.

The rearrangement links TRBV5-1 to TRBJ2-3; the match to TRBD1 covers 9 bases. CDR1 and CDR2 (germline): SGHRS, YFSETQ. This CDR3 has 17 amino acids. V shed 0 bases, J shed 6 bases, and the junction held 11 bases outside the gene matches. The CDR3 nucleotides are TGCGCCAGCAGCTTGGGGGGACAGGGAAGAGATATGGATACGCAGTATTTT. It codes for CASSLGGQGRDMDTQYF.

This chain joins TRBV27 and TRBJ1-1; 9 positions agree with TRBD1. The CDR3 is made up of 16 amino acids. The trim removed 2 bases at V and 2 bases at J, leaving 6 bases unmatched. CDR1 is MNHEY and CDR2 is SMNVEV in the germline V gene (reference sequence). In DNA form, the CDR3 reads TGTGCCAGCAGTTTAGCAGGGACAGGGTTTAACACTGAAGCTTTCTTT. Its protein product is CASSLAGTGFNTEAFF.

This sequence joins TRBV2 and TRBJ2-7; maybe TRBD2 (6 bases). The CDR3 contains 15 residues. From germline, CDR1 is SNHLY and CDR2 FYNNEI. Trimming removed 1 base from V and 3 bases from J, with 13 bases in between. The CDR3 loop reads CASSEGKTGVYEQYF. CDR3 nucleotides: TGTGCCAGCAGTGAAGGGAAGACGGGAGTCTACGAGCAGTACTTC.

This chain uses TRBV5-6 with TRBJ1-2, with 12 bases matching TRBD1. CDR3 length: 15 amino acids. V lost 0 bases, J lost 10 bases, and 7 bases stayed unmatched. The germline V gene encodes CDR1 SGHDT and CDR2 YYEEEE. For the CDR3, the DNA is TGTGCCAGCAGCTTGGCGGCCGGGACAGGGGGCGTCTACACCTTC. Protein sequence: CASSLAAGTGGVYTF.

V is TRBV29-1 and J is TRBJ2-7; TRBD1 aligns across 8 bases. The germline V gene has CDR1 SQVTM and CDR2 ANQGSEA. The CDR3 loop spans 16 amino acids. The trim removed 0 bases at V and 2 bases at J, leaving 9 bases unmatched. The CDR3 region has the DNA TGCAGCGTTGAAGAGGAAATGGGACAGGCGCCCTACGAGCAGTACTTC. Amino acid sequence: CSVEEEMGQAPYEQYF.

The chain combines TRBV5-1 with TRBJ1-1; no reliable D call. Trimming removed 5 bases from V and 2 bases from J, with 13 bases in between. The germline CDR1 and CDR2 sequences are SGHRS and YFSETQ. CDR3 size: 14 residues. Here the CDR3 reads CASRSGIFNTEAFF. For the CDR3, the DNA is TGCGCCAGCAGAAGCGGAATTTTTAACACTGAAGCTTTCTTT.

V is TRBV5-1 and J is TRBJ2-5; 7 bases align to TRBD2. CDR1 and CDR2 from the germline V gene are SGHRS and YFSETQ. Losses at the gene ends were 2 bases for V and 1 base for J; bases not matched to a gene: 2. The CDR3 spans 14 residues. CDR3 DNA sequence: TGCGCCAGCAGCTTCTGGGGGGGCCAAGAGACCCAGTACTTC. Its translation: CASSFWGGQETQYF.

This clone turned up a few times. The chain combines TRBV7-3 with TRBJ1-1; 8 bases are a match to TRBD1. J was trimmed by 1 base and V by 4 bases; bases with no gene match: 2. This CDR3 region has 14 residues. Germline CDR1 SGHTA, CDR2 FQGTGA. DNA of the CDR3: TGTGCCAGCAGCTCGGACAGGGAGAACACTGAAGCTTTCTTT. Encoded protein: CASSSDRENTEAFF.

The chain employs TRBV18 and TRBJ2-3; 10 bases line up with TRBD2. V lost 2 bases and J lost 1; bases outside the gene matches: 3. Germline CDR1 reads KGHSH; CDR2 reads LQKENI. The CDR3 sequence is 16 residues long. CDR3 nucleotides: TGTGCCAGCTCACCATATACTAGCGGGGGCACAGATACGCAGTATTTT. As protein: CASSPYTSGGTDTQYF.

The chain carries TRBV28 and TRBJ2-6; maybe TRBD1 (6 bases). The CDR3 has 15 residues. V was shortened by 10 bases and J by 0 bases, with 13 bases between the two germline ends. The germline V gene encodes CDR1 MDHEN and CDR2 SYDVKM. In DNA form, the CDR3 reads TGTGCCACCGACCCGACAGGCTCTGGGGCCAACGTCCTGACTTTC. Protein sequence: CATDPTGSGANVLTF.

This chain connects TRBV15 to TRBJ1-3, with TRBD1 as a possible D gene (6 bases). V dropped 0 bases and J dropped 0 bases, with 9 bases sitting between them. Germline V lookup: CDR1 LNHNV, CDR2 YYDKDF (reference sequence). The CDR3 has 16 amino acids. The CDR3 protein is CATSRDPRGSGNTIYF. The CDR3 nucleotides read TGTGCCACCAGCAGAGATCCCAGGGGCTCTGGAAACACCATATATTTT.

This rearrangement joins TRBV5-8 to TRBJ2-2; D might be TRBD2 (5 bases). The germline gives CDR1 SGHTS, CDR2 YDEGEE. Trimming took 1 base from V and 4 from J, leaving 14 bases between them. This CDR3 has 16 amino acids. CDR3 nucleotide sequence: TGTGCCAGCAGCTTGACCAGGACGGGATTCACCGGGGAGCTGTTTTTT. Translating gives CASSLTRTGFTGELFF.

This clone has more than one count but fewer than ten. The rearrangement links TRBV9 to TRBJ2-1; possibly TRBD2 for D (7 bases). Germline V gene lookup returns CDR1 SGDLS and CDR2 YYNGEE. V was pared by 0 bases and J by 8 bases, with 15 bases between. The CDR3 loop spans 15 amino acids. CDR3 in DNA: TGTGCCAGCAGCGTAGAGAGAGGGGGGGCTGATGAGCAGTTCTTC. This translates into CASSVERGGADEQFF.

The chain links TRBV14 to TRBJ2-7, with 7 bases fitting TRBD1. Per germline, CDR1 SGHDN and CDR2 FVKESK. This CDR3 comprises 15 residues. V lost 1 base and J lost 0; bases outside the gene matches: 3. CDR3 DNA sequence: TGTGCCAGCAGCCAAGGACAGGGCTTCTCCTACGAGCAGTACTTC. Protein product: CASSQGQGFSYEQYF.

A few counts support this clone. V gene TRBV5-1 combines with J gene TRBJ2-5, with D maybe TRBD2 (8 bases). V lost 3 bases and J lost 5, with 20 bases in between. CDR3 length equals 16 residues. In germline, CDR1 is SGHRS, CDR2 YFSETQ. The CDR3 DNA reads as TGCGCCAGCAGCTCGGGGGGGACAGCCCGAGGCGAGACCCAGTACTTC. Translated: CASSSGGTARGETQYF. The whole variable domain, filled in from reference TRBV5-1 and TRBJ2-5, reads KAGVTQTPRYLIKTRGQQVTLSCSPISGHRSVSWYQQTPGQGLQFLFEYFSETQRNKGNFPGRFSGRQFSNSRSEMNVSTLELGDSALYLCASSSGGTARGETQYFGPGTRLLVL.

This chain connects TRBV2 to TRBJ1-5, with TRBD1 as a possible D gene (5 bases). Germline V lookup: CDR1 SNHLY, CDR2 FYNNEI. V lost 7 bases, J lost 2 bases, and 6 bases lay in between. The CDR3 runs to 12 residues. The CDR3 sequence: CASTGGNQPQHF. Written as DNA, the CDR3 is TGTGCCAGCACGGGGGGCAATCAGCCCCAGCATTTT.

This rearrangement joins TRBV7-9 to TRBJ2-7; 7 positions agree with TRBD2. Germline loops: CDR1 SEHNR, CDR2 FQNEAQ (reference sequence). Germline trimming cut 7 bases from V and 2 bases from J; bases unmatched to any gene: 8. This CDR3 region has 14 residues. CDR3 nucleotide sequence: TGTGCCAGCACCCGACCCGGGGGGACCTACGAGCAGTACTTC. Protein sequence: CASTRPGGTYEQYF.

V is TRBV18 and J is TRBJ2-5; 10 nucleotides line up with TRBD1. CDR3 size: 16 residues. The J segment lost 5 bases and the V segment lost 4 bases, leaving 10 bases of the junction unmatched. The germline V gene encodes CDR1 KGHSH and CDR2 LQKENI. The DNA of the CDR3 is TGTGCCAGCTCACTAACCGGGGACAGGGGTCGGGAGACCCAGTACTTC. It specifies CASSLTGDRGRETQYF.

The CDR3 region is CASSDTGRRGNSPLHF. DNA of the CDR3: TGTGCCAGCAGTGACACAGGGCGAAGGGGCAATTCACCCCTCCACTTT. J is TRBJ1-6 and V is TRBV2; TRBD1 might be the D (6 bases). Trimming removed 3 bases from V and 7 bases from J, with 16 bases in between. The germline V gene encodes CDR1 SNHLY and CDR2 FYNNEI. CDR3 length: 16 residues.

The rearrangement links TRBV10-1 to TRBJ2-5, with TRBD1 matching over 8 bases. This CDR3 spans 15 amino acids. The germline gives CDR1 WNHNN, CDR2 SYGVQD (reference sequence). The V gene end was trimmed by 6 bases and the J gene end by 1 base; junction bases not matched to a gene: 7. DNA for the CDR3: TGCGCCAGCAGCAAGGACAGGGCTGGCCAAGAGACCCAGTACTTC. Translated: CASSKDRAGQETQYF.

The chain has TRBV18 and TRBJ1-1; D gene unclear. V lost 1 base and J lost 1, with 10 bases in between. CDR1 KGHSH and CDR2 LQKENI come from the germline V gene. CDR3 length equals 15 residues. In DNA, the CDR3 is TGTGCCAGCTCACCACGGCGCCAGGCGAACACTGAAGCTTTCTTT. Its protein product is CASSPRRQANTEAFF.

This chain connects TRBV5-1 to TRBJ2-3; 11 bases are shared with TRBD2. The CDR3 length is 15 residues. Germline V gene data show CDR1 as SGHRS and CDR2 as YFSETQ. The ends lost 4 bases at V and 0 bases at J; junction bases unmatched: 1. CDR3 nucleotides: TGCGCCAGCAGCCGACTAGCGGGGAGCACAGATACGCAGTATTTT. This translates into CASSRLAGSTDTQYF.